This TCR beta chain was recovered during a study of cytomegalovirus exposure and HLA in healthy donors. In its sample, this clone was seen once. The antigen remains unidentified. Points from the study as a whole: In vitro assays verified that three CMV-associated chains recognized CMV antigens specifically.

Germline V gene sequence: CDR1 DFQATT, CDR2 SNEGSKA (reference sequence). The CDR3 length is 11 residues. The study ran its PCR with 60 Vbeta and 13 Jbeta primers. This table comes from immunoSEQ multiplex PCR, and its TCRdb copy is limited to in-frame clones, with some not included. This table has under 250,000 clones, approximately 80% appearing once. The chain joins TRBV20-1 to TRBJ1-1; 9 positions agree with TRBD1. This clonotype was sampled from a woman younger than 45 in good health and CMV-seronegative. Input material: PBMCs. The DNA of the CDR3 is TGCAGCGGACAGGGGCGAACTGAAGCTTTCTTT. This codes for CSGQGRTEAFF.